The 14 T cell receptor beta chains given below trace back to one sample, sequenced in a study of resident and recirculating memory T cells in vitiligo. Libraries were prepared by immunoSEQ multiplex PCR; TCRdb keeps only in-frame clonotypes and omits some of them. Of around 38,000 clones detected, 80% to 95% appear once; the ten largest clones hold roughly 4.5%. Input material: blood. These receptors were collected from a male donor with vitiligo.

The rearrangement uses TRBV9 and TRBJ1-2, with D perhaps matching TRBD1 (6 bases). The CDR3 has 14 amino acids. The V and J ends lost 4 bases and 0 bases respectively, with 10 bases between them. Germline CDR1 reads SGDLS; CDR2 reads YYNGEE. CDR3 loop: CASSPGAANYGYTF. In DNA form, the CDR3 reads TGTGCCAGCAGCCCAGGGGCCGCTAACTATGGCTACACCTTC.

DNA for the CDR3: TGTGCCAGCAGCGTTGCCGGGAGCACTGAAGCTTTCTTT. Amino acids: CASSVAGSTEAFF. V usage is TRBV9 and J usage is TRBJ1-1, with unresolved D. Germline CDR1 is SGDLS and CDR2 is YYNGEE. The CDR3 is 13 residues long. V was shortened by 2 bases and J by 4 bases, with 9 bases between the two germline ends. The full variable domain, completed using reference TRBV9 and TRBJ1-1, is DSGVTQTPKHLITATGQRVTLRCSPRSGDLSVYWYQQSLDQGLQFLIQYYNGEERAKGNILERFSAQQFPDLHSELNLSSLELGDSALYFCASSVAGSTEAFFGQGTRLTVV.

The chain combines TRBV6-1 with TRBJ2-7; 7 positions match TRBD1. CDR1 and CDR2 (germline): MNHNS, SASEGT. The CDR3 is made up of 19 amino acids. V gave up 1 base and J gave up 1 base; unmatched junction bases: 16. The CDR3 DNA sequence: TGTGCCAGCAGTGAAGTACGTGGCAGGGGGAGTTCCTCTTCCTACGAGCAGTACTTC. It codes for CASSEVRGRGSSSSYEQYF.

The chain joins TRBV7-3 to TRBJ1-2; 8 bases align to TRBD1. Germline lookup yields CDR1 SGHTA and CDR2 FQGTGA. This CDR3 contains 14 residues. Trimming at V came to 8 bases and at J to 8 bases, leaving 13 bases not matched to a gene. CDR3 sequence reads: CASGMTGEPFGYTF. In DNA, the CDR3 is TGTGCCAGCGGAATGACAGGGGAACCCTTCGGCTACACCTTC.

V gene TRBV5-4 combines with J gene TRBJ2-5; possibly TRBD2 for D (7 bases). CDR3 size: 13 residues. Germline V CDR1 and CDR2: SGHNT, YYREEE (reference sequence). V shed 2 bases and J shed 5 bases, with 10 bases lying between them. The DNA of the CDR3 is TGTGCCAGCAGCTTTCGGGGGGCGGAGACCCAGTACTTC. Residues: CASSFRGAETQYF.

This chain links TRBV9 with TRBJ2-1, with a weak D call TRBD1 (5 bases). The CDR3 extends over 14 amino acids. Trimming cost V 0 bases and J 8 bases, with 12 bases left between them. Germline CDR1 reads SGDLS; CDR2 reads YYNGEE. The DNA for the CDR3 is TGTGCCAGCAGCGTAGCTACAAAGGGGTATGAGCAGTTCTTC. Translated: CASSVATKGYEQFF.

The rearrangement links TRBV7-8 to TRBJ2-3, with 9 bases fitting TRBD1. CDR1 is SGHVS and CDR2 is FQNEAQ in the germline V gene. The ends lost 5 bases at V and 1 base at J; junction bases unmatched: 7. This CDR3 is 16 amino acids long. The CDR3 DNA reads as TGTGCCAGCAGCGATACAGGGGGCCGTCGCACAGATACGCAGTATTTT. Amino acid sequence: CASSDTGGRRTDTQYF.

This chain joins TRBV29-1 and TRBJ2-2, with a possible D match to TRBD2 (6 bases). The CDR3 has 12 amino acids. Per the germline V gene, CDR1 is SQVTM and CDR2 is ANQGSEA. The V and J ends lost 5 bases and 6 bases respectively, with 10 bases between them. The CDR3 DNA is TGCAGCGTTCTAGCGCCGGCCGGGGAGCTGTTTTTT. Protein sequence: CSVLAPAGELFF.

The rearrangement uses TRBV5-4 and TRBJ2-5; 8 positions match TRBD2. V lost 4 bases, J lost 5 bases, and 13 bases stayed unmatched. Per germline, CDR1 SGHNT and CDR2 YYREEE (reference sequence). CDR3 size: 16 residues. The CDR3 DNA sequence: TGTGCCAGCAGCCCCCCCATTCGGGGGGGCCTTGAGACCCAGTACTTC. Its protein is CASSPPIRGGLETQYF.

CDR3 sequence reads: CASSLGGTASYEQYF. As DNA, the CDR3 is TGTGCCAGCAGCTTAGGCGGGACAGCGAGCTACGAGCAGTACTTC. This chain connects TRBV11-2 to TRBJ2-7; maybe TRBD1 (7 bases). The V gene's germline CDR1 is SGHAT and CDR2 FQNNGV. This CDR3 has 15 amino acids. Trimming left V 1 base short and J 3 bases short, with 13 bases between.

CDR3 DNA sequence: TGTGCCAGCAGTAAACCGGGACAGGGGGCGGGAGTAGAGACCCAGTACTTC. Translation gives CASSKPGQGAGVETQYF. V usage is TRBV5-4 and J usage is TRBJ2-5; TRBD1 aligns across 12 bases. Germline V CDR1 and CDR2: SGHNT, YYREEE (reference sequence). The CDR3 runs 17 residues. Trimming at V came to 5 bases and at J to 4 bases, leaving 12 bases not matched to a gene.

The chain uses TRBV7-2 and TRBJ1-2; tentative D call: TRBD1 (6 bases). Germline V gene data show CDR1 as SGHTA and CDR2 as FQGNSA. CDR3 length: 12 amino acids. V shed 6 bases and J shed 8 bases, with 13 bases lying between them. The CDR3 DNA follows: TGTGCCAGCAGATCAGGGGTCGCGGGCTACACCTTC. Its protein product is CASRSGVAGYTF.

The CDR3 here is CASRSGRVLNTEAFF. The CDR3 DNA reads as TGTGCCAGCAGGAGTGGCAGGGTGCTGAACACTGAAGCTTTCTTT. This rearrangement joins TRBV6-6 to TRBJ1-1, with D possibly TRBD1 on 5 matching bases. The germline V gene has CDR1 MNHNY and CDR2 SVGAGI (reference sequence). The V and J ends lost 6 bases and 0 bases respectively, with 14 bases between them. The CDR3 covers 15 residues.

A remark on this clone: Mismatch with germline at one junction end may stem from a read error. CDR3 in amino acids: CASSLDLGPLRHF. The CDR3 DNA reads TGTGCCAGCAGCTTAGATCTGGGCCCCTTACGGCATTTT. This sequence joins TRBV7-9 and TRBJ2-3; no reliable D call. From germline, CDR1 is SEHNR and CDR2 FQNEAQ (reference sequence). CDR3 length: 13 residues.